This T cell receptor beta chain is drawn from a study of T cell repertoires and HLA-DP antigens. Notes on the study in general: A non-physiological HeLa system presented antigen to total CD4+ responders.

Comments on this clone: The antigen is not known.

Here immunoSEQ multiplex PCR was the method, and the copy in TCRdb shows in-frame clones only, minus some. Here the sample spans almost 90,000 clones, approximately 89% being singletons. The TCR sequence derives from a man aged 45-65 years in good health and CMV-seronegative. Sequenced material: CD4+ T cells from PBMCs.

The CDR3 protein is CASSLRGSYNEQFF. In nucleotides, the CDR3 is TGTGCCAGCAGCTTACGGGGGTCCTACAATGAGCAGTTCTTC. The rearrangement joins TRBV7-9 to TRBJ2-1; D may be TRBD2 (6 bases). Germline V lookup: CDR1 SEHNR, CDR2 FQNEAQ (reference sequence). CDR3 length equals 14 residues. V gave up 2 bases and J gave up 1 base, with 6 bases separating them.